These 28 T cell receptor beta chains originate from one sample sequenced in a study of CD8 T cells in cerebrospinal fluid in Alzheimer's disease. Reprocessing the 10x single-cell sequencing reads, TCRdb reports a single entry for every CDR3 protein and omits DNA. The sample data list about 340 distinct CDR3 sequences. Sequencing was carried out using cerebrospinal fluid. These receptor sequences come from a human donor with mild cognitive impairment.

This clonotype is called large based on its frequency. The chain has TRBV7-9 and TRBJ2-2. This CDR3 has 15 amino acids. Germline CDR1 reads SEHNR; CDR2 reads FQNEAQ (reference sequence). This CDR3 reads CASSLGLANTGELFF.

This clonotype is classed as large (0.1 to 1%) by frequency. The rearrangement joins TRBV3-1 to TRBJ2-4; TCRdb outputs TRBD1, but without DNA this stays unchecked. The CDR3 is made up of 13 amino acids. Germline V gene sequence: CDR1 LGHDT, CDR2 YNNKEL (reference sequence). CDR3 region: CASSQDPQGPRYF.

By frequency, this clonotype registers large. The chain carries TRBV6-2 or TRBV6-3 and TRBJ1-1. Germline V gives CDR1 MNHEY, CDR2 SVGEGT. The CDR3 loop spans 12 amino acids. CDR3 region: CATRDGNTEAFF.

This clonotype is deemed medium-sized (0.01 to 0.1%) by its frequency. The chain couples TRBV5-4 to TRBJ1-2. Germline CDR1 reads SGHNT; CDR2 reads YYREEE (reference sequence). The CDR3 is 15 residues long. The CDR3: CASSSPTGPAMGYTF.

This clonotype counts as medium-sized by frequency. The chain carries TRBV7-6 and TRBJ2-3; TCRdb outputs TRBD1, but without DNA this stays unchecked. CDR1 is SGHVS, CDR2 FNYEAQ, per germline. There are 15 residues in the CDR3. Here the CDR3 reads CASSLAGASTDTQYF.

This clonotype ranks as medium-sized in terms of frequency. The chain links TRBV5-6 to TRBJ1-2; checking the TCRdb D call of TRBD1 is not possible without DNA. Germline values: CDR1 SGHDT, CDR2 YYEEEE. There are 12 residues in the CDR3. CDR3 loop: CASSPRGGGYTF.

In terms of frequency, this clonotype is medium-sized (0.01 to 0.1%). The V and J genes are TRBV20-1 and TRBJ2-1; TCRdb designates TRBD2, a call that cannot be tested without DNA. CDR3 length: 14 amino acids. Germline V gene sequence: CDR1 DFQATT, CDR2 SNEGSKA (reference sequence). The CDR3 sequence is CSARGLAGEVEQFF.

This clonotype ranks as medium-sized in terms of frequency. This chain's CDR3 is CASSLRAGMGEKLFF. V and J are TRBV5-1 and TRBJ1-4; TCRdb returns TRBD1, unconfirmable since there is no DNA. This CDR3 has 15 amino acids. The germline CDR1 and CDR2 sequences are SGHRS and YFSETQ. Based on the CDR3 plus reference TRBV5-1 and TRBJ1-4, the full variable domain is KAGVTQTPRYLIKTRGQQVTLSCSPISGHRSVSWYQQTPGQGLQFLFEYFSETQRNKGNFPGRFSGRQFSNSRSEMNVSTLELGDSALYLCASSLRAGMGEKLFFGSGTQLSVL.

Its frequency marks this clonotype as medium-sized. V usage is TRBV6-6 and J usage is TRBJ2-5; TCRdb returns TRBD1, unconfirmable since there is no DNA. There are 17 residues in the CDR3. Germline V gene lookup returns CDR1 MNHNY and CDR2 SVGAGI (reference sequence). CDR3 sequence reads: CASSYSWSPAEQETQYF.

In terms of frequency, this clonotype is medium-sized. This sequence joins TRBV19 and TRBJ1-2. The CDR3 has 15 residues. Germline V gene data show CDR1 as LNHDA and CDR2 as SQIVND (reference sequence). CDR3 loop: CASSMAGYIDVGYTF.

By frequency, this clonotype registers large (0.1 to 1%). V usage is TRBV20-1 and J usage is TRBJ2-5; as DNA is missing, the TRBD2 call by TCRdb cannot be tested. The CDR3 sequence is 14 residues long. Germline assignment: CDR1 DFQATT and CDR2 SNEGSKA (reference sequence). The CDR3 here is CSARDWTSEETQYF.

This clonotype registers medium-sized by frequency. This rearrangement joins TRBV2 to TRBJ1-1; TCRdb lists TRBD1, though no DNA is available to test this call. CDR3 size: 13 residues. CDR1 SNHLY and CDR2 FYNNEI come from the germline V gene. The CDR3 spells CASNRDGNTEAFF. The full variable domain, completed using reference TRBV2 and TRBJ1-1, is EPEVTQTPSHQVTQMGQEVILRCVPISNHLYFYWYRQILGQKVEFLVSFYNNEISEKSEIFDDQFSVERPDGSNFTLKIRSTKLEDSAMYFCASNRDGNTEAFFGQGTRLTVV.

This clonotype is deemed medium-sized by its frequency. The chain is built from TRBV6-1 and TRBJ1-6. CDR1 is MNHNS and CDR2 is SASEGT in the germline V gene. The CDR3 is made up of 14 amino acids. The CDR3 protein is CASSEATAYSPLHF.

This clonotype is called medium-sized based on its frequency. The chain employs TRBV5-1 and TRBJ2-5; there is no DNA to check the TCRdb D call of TRBD1. Germline V CDR1 and CDR2: SGHRS, YFSETQ. CDR3 length: 16 residues. The CDR3 region is CASSLEAGVVGETQYF.

Considering frequency, this clonotype is medium-sized. This chain's CDR3 is CASTLMGGDEAFF. The gene calls are TRBV6-2 or TRBV6-3 and TRBJ1-1; the D gene TCRdb calls, TRBD1, cannot be checked with no DNA. The CDR3 consists of 13 residues. CDR1 and CDR2 from the germline V gene are MNHEY and SVGEGT.

This clonotype is labeled medium-sized (0.01 to 0.1%) based on frequency. The chain links TRBV7-2 to TRBJ2-7. The CDR3 is made up of 13 amino acids. The germline V gene has CDR1 SGHTA and CDR2 FQGNSA. The CDR3 here is CASSLTSSYEQYF.

This clonotype is identified as medium-sized from frequency. The chain uses TRBV5-1 and TRBJ2-2; TCRdb selects TRBD1, and the lack of DNA leaves this call unchecked. The CDR3 runs to 16 residues. Germline assignment: CDR1 SGHRS and CDR2 YFSETQ. CDR3 sequence: CASSWGDRPNTGELFF.

The rearrangement links TRBV20-1 to TRBJ2-3; TCRdb proposes TRBD1, but this gene call is untestable without DNA. CDR3 length equals 17 residues. Germline V CDR1 and CDR2: DFQATT, SNEGSKA (reference sequence). CDR3 sequence: CSARDVTGTGGTDTQYF.

Judged by frequency, this clonotype is medium-sized. This chain joins TRBV7-2 and TRBJ1-5; TCRdb selects TRBD1, and the lack of DNA leaves this call unchecked. Germline-derived CDR1 and CDR2 are SGHTA and FQGNSA. The CDR3 has 15 amino acids. The CDR3: CASSLLGTGNQPQHF.

This clonotype registers large (0.1 to 1%) by frequency. The chain is built from TRBV20-1 and TRBJ1-6; without DNA, the TCRdb call of TRBD1 cannot be checked. The CDR3 length is 14 residues. The germline gives CDR1 DFQATT, CDR2 SNEGSKA (reference sequence). The CDR3 is CSARDDRESSPLHF.

This clonotype is medium-sized (0.01 to 0.1%) by frequency. The V and J genes are TRBV7-8 and TRBJ2-3. CDR1 is SGHVS, CDR2 FQNEAQ, per germline. This CDR3 has 13 amino acids. This CDR3 is CASSLDSTDTQYF. Variable domain in full (rest from reference TRBV7-8 and TRBJ2-3): GAGVSQSPRYKVAKRGQDVALRCDPISGHVSLFWYQQALGQGPEFLTYFQNEAQLDKSGLPSDRFFAERPEGSVSTLKIQRTQQEDSAVYLCASSLDSTDTQYFGPGTRLTVL.

This clonotype counts as medium-sized by frequency. The gene calls are TRBV5-1 and TRBJ2-5; TCRdb picks TRBD1, but there is no DNA to check that call. This CDR3 is built from 14 residues. Germline V gives CDR1 SGHRS, CDR2 YFSETQ. This CDR3 is CASTSGTGEKTQYF.

In terms of frequency, this clonotype is large. This rearrangement joins TRBV7-2 to TRBJ2-1; TCRdb's D call of TRBD2 is untestable without DNA. The length of the CDR3 is 16 residues. CDR1 and CDR2 from the germline V gene are SGHTA and FQGNSA. This chain's CDR3 is CASSRQGLAIYNEQFF.

The chain has TRBV12-3 or TRBV12-4 and TRBJ1-1; TCRdb's D call of TRBD1 is untestable without DNA. This CDR3 comprises 14 residues. The CDR3 sequence: CASTHDPGAAEAFF.

By frequency, this clonotype registers large (0.1 to 1%). V is TRBV7-9 and J is TRBJ1-2; the D call from TCRdb, TRBD1, cannot be confirmed without DNA. The CDR3 contains 13 residues. Germline values: CDR1 SEHNR, CDR2 FQNEAQ (reference sequence). The CDR3 region is CASSWGQGDGYTF.

Judged by frequency, this clonotype is medium-sized. The V call is TRBV12-3 or TRBV12-4, the J call TRBJ1-6; the TCRdb D gene call, TRBD1, has no DNA to confirm it. CDR3 length: 13 residues. The CDR3 is CASTEDRGSPLHF.

By frequency, this clonotype registers medium-sized (0.01 to 0.1%). The chain is built from TRBV5-4 and TRBJ2-1; TCRdb proposes TRBD2, but this gene call is untestable without DNA. Germline V lookup: CDR1 SGHNT, CDR2 YYREEE (reference sequence). The CDR3 covers 15 residues. The CDR3 is CASSFGLAGANEQFF.

This clonotype counts as large by frequency. V and J are TRBV15 and TRBJ2-3; the D call from TCRdb, TRBD2, cannot be confirmed without DNA. CDR1 is LNHNV, CDR2 YYDKDF, per germline (reference sequence). The length of the CDR3 is 17 residues. The CDR3 loop is CATRGRVGERGTDTQYF.